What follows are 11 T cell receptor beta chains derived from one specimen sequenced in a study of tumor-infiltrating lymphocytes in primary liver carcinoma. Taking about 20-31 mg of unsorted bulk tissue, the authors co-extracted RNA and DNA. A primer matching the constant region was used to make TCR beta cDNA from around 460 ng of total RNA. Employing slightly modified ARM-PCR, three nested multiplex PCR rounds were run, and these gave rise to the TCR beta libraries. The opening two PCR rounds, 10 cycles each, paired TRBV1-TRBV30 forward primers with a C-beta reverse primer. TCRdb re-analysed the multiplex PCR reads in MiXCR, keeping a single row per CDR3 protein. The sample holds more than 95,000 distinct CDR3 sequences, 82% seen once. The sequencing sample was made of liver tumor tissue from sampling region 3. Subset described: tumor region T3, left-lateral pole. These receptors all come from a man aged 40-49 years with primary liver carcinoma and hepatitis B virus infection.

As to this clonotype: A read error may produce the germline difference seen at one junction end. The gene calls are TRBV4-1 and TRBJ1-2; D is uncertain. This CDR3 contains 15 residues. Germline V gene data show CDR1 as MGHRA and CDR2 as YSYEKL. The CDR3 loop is CAISLAGQGNGGYTF. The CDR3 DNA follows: TGCGCCATCAGCCTCGCGGGCCAAGGGAACGGTGGCTACACCTTC.

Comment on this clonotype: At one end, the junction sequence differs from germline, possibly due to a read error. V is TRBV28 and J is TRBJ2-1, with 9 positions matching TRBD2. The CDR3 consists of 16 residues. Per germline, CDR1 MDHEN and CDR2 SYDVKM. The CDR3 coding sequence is TGTGCCAGGAGCGGACTAGCGAGAGGTCTTGTGGATGATCAGTTCTTC. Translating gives CARSGLARGLVDDQFF. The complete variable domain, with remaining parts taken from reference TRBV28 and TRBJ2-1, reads DVKVTQSSRYLVKRTGEKVFLECVQDMDHENMFWYRQDPGLGLRLIYFSYDVKMKEKGDIPEGYSVSREKKERFSLILESASTNQTSMYLCARSGLARGLVDDQFFGPGTRLTVL.

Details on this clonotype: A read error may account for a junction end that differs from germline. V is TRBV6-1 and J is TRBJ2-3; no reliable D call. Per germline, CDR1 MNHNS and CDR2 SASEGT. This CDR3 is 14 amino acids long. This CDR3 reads CVSTEVKGWDTQYF. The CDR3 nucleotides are TGTGTCAGCACTGAAGTAAAGGGATGGGATACGCAGTATTTT.

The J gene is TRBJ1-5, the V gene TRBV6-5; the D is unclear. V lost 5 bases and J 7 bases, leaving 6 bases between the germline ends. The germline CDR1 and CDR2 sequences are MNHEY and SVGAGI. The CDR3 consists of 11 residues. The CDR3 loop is CASSVTQPQHF. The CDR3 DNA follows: TGTGCCAGCAGTGTAACCCAGCCCCAGCATTTT.

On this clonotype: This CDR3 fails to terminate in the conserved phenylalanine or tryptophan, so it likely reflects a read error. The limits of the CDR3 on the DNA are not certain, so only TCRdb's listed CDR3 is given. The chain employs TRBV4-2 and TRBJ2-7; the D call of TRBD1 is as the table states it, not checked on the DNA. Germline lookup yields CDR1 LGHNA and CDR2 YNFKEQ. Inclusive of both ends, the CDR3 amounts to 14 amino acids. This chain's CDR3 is CASSQDRGGHEQYI.

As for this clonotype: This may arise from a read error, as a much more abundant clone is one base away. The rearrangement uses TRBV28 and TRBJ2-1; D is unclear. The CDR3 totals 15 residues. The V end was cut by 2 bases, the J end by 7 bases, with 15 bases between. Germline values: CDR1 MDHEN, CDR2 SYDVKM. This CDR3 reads CASSLRGRRRNEQFF. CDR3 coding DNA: TGTGCCAGCAGTTTAAGAGGTCGCCGGCGGAATGAGCAGTTCTTC.

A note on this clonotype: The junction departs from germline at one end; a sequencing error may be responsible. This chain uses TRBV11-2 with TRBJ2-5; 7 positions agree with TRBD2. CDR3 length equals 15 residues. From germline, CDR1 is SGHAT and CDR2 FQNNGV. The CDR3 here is CSSSLGASGLEIQYF. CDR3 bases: TGTTCCAGCAGCTTAGGGGCTAGCGGACTAGAGATCCAGTACTTC.

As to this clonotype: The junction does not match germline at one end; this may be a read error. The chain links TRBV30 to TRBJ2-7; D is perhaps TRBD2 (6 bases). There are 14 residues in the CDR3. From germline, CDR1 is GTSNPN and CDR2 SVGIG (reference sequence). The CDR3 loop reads CAWSGISGFYEQYF. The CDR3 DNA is TGTGCCTGGAGTGGGATTAGCGGATTCTATGAGCAGTACTTT.

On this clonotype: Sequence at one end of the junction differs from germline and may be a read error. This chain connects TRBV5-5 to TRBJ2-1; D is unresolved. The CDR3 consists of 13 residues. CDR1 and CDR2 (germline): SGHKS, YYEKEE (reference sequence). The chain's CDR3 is CASSYRTGKEQFF. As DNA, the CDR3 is TGTGCTAGCAGCTACCGAACGGGCAAAGAGCAGTTCTTC. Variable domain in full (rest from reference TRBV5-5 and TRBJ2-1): DAGVTQSPTHLIKTRGQQVTLRCSPISGHKSVSWYQQVLGQGPQFIFQYYEKEERGRGNFPDRFSARQFPNYSSELNVNALLLGDSALYLCASSYRTGKEQFFGPGTRLTVL.

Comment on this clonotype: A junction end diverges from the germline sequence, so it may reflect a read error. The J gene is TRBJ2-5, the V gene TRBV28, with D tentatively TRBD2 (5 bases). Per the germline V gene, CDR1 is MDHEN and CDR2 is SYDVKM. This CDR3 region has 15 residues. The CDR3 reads CARSLSGGSQESQYF. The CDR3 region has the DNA TGTGCCAGGAGTTTAAGCGGAGGCTCCCAAGAGAGCCAGTACTTC.

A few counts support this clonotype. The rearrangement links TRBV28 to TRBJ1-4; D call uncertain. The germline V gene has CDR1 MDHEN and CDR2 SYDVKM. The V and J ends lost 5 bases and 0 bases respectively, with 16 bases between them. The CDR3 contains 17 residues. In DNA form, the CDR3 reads TGTGCCAGCAGTGGCCGAGACGGGAGTGCAACTAATGAAAAACTGTTTTTT. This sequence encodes CASSGRDGSATNEKLFF.